This T cell receptor beta chain was captured by sequencing in a study of patients and donors after allogeneic stem cell transplantation. This clonotype was seen a handful of times. The V and J ends lost 8 bases and 2 bases respectively, with 16 bases between them. The CDR3 totals 14 residues. Per germline, CDR1 MDHEN and CDR2 SYDVKM. TCRdb reprocessed the RT-PCR reads via MiXCR and lists one record per CDR3 protein. This table has about a million distinct CDR3 sequences, 18% appearing once. The V gene is TRBV28, the J gene TRBJ2-7, with D possibly matching TRBD1 (5 bases). The sample consisted of blood, either unsorted or a sorted T cell fraction (not recorded which). The source is a human donor who was either an allogeneic HSCT recipient or a stem cell or donor lymphocyte infusion donor (not recorded which). It is not recorded whose cells these are; they may come from a transplant donor. The CDR3 nucleotides read TGTGCCAGCCCAGGTGTCAGGGAAACCTACGAGCAGTACTTC. The encoded protein is CASPGVRETYEQYF.